This TCR beta chain appears in the sequencing data of a study of cytomegalovirus exposure and HLA in healthy donors (TCRdb year 2017). Background on the whole study: In an earlier analysis of under 600 of the donors, approximately 300 Gb of sequence data and 100 million or so unique TCR beta sequences from 180 million or so T cells were reported. Among the roughly 410 genotyped donors, more than 70% belonged to the genetic ancestry cluster associated with self-reported Caucasian donors. Along with the roughly 670-subject first cohort, a separate validation cohort of over a hundred different subjects was used. An early release covering around 630 HLA-typed donors comprised approximately 300 gigabases of sequencing data and approximately 85 million unique TCR sequences. The number of typed donors differed by locus: roughly 629-640 for A, B, C, DRB1 and DQB1; 500 to 550 for DQA1; 606 for DPA1; and around 470 for DPB1. Every repertoire in the discovery cohort had been generated on one and the same sequencing platform. On average, roughly 240,000 unique TCR beta nucleotide sequences were sequenced per donor among several hundred genotyped donors of the cohort, with around 19% of those sequences being non-productive. The study was designed to test whether signatures of past pathogen exposure could be identified by cataloging public T cell receptors. Because of strong linkage in the cohort, five DR-DQ haplotypes were treated as single units for association and clustering. In a later analysis, previously published TCR beta repertoires from some 640 donors were re-analyzed and high-resolution HLA genotyping was added so that TCR occurrence patterns could be studied. Both class I and class II loci were covered by HLA typing, at four-digit resolution. A later genetic analysis used genome-wide SNP genotypes for 398 of the 666 donors, treating that subset as a discovery cohort. In the later analysis, no new phenotypic data were used to find candidate immune exposures; instead, reliance was placed on TCR beta sequences and their occurrence across donors. Donor age, sex, ethnicity and CMV serostatus were compiled together with the repertoire data. The study combined high-throughput TCR immunosequencing, statistical association of individual TCRs with disease status, and machine learning to predict cytomegalovirus infection status. An earlier analysis of approximately 640 of the donors applied high-throughput TCR beta sequencing to assess whether each TCR beta V gene segment acted as functional or pseudogenic. The study used immunosequencing to profile the T cell repertoires of under 700 subjects and linked those repertoires to cytomegalovirus serostatus.

Details on this clone: It lacks a known antigen. The sample holds no much larger clone one base away, and base qualities are not on file.

The CDR3 runs 14 residues from the cysteine to the phenylalanine. Only the CDR3 portion is preserved as DNA: 42 bases, with reading frame beginning at the first base. The germline V gene yields SQVTM for CDR1 and ANQGSEA for CDR2. V is trimmed back by 6 bases and J by 8 bases, and the junction contains 12 bases that no gene match accounts for. General findings and caveats noted by the study authors: The classifier was reported to diagnose cytomegalovirus status with high specificity and sensitivity in both the original cohort and the validation cohort. Roughly uniform sequencing depth across donors was assumed in presence/absence analyses, although this assumption may not hold. Because counts were too low, some 16 rarely observed V segments, including chromosome 9 orphons, were excluded from the earlier analysis of a few hundred of the donors. In a later analysis, HLA-associated TCR beta chains showed more clonal expansion and lower generation probabilities than non-associated chains that were equally common. A cluster of highly shared sequence variants was judged likely to represent a technical artifact of the sequencing pipeline. Because the 87-base-pair reads could not distinguish some IMGT-functional V segments, including TRBV6-2 and TRBV6-3, those segments were excluded. Most CMV-associated TCR beta chains appeared to be HLA-restricted in a later analysis, and the HLA associations seemed to be driven largely by CMV exposure. A later analysis found that TCR association rates varied across HLA loci, with DRB1 alleles showing the most associated TCRs and HLA-C alleles the fewest. Broadly in line with IMGT annotations, most TCR beta V segments showed up in productive rearrangements about 90% or about 30% of the time in an earlier analysis of under 700 of the donors. In vitro tests confirmed that a few of the cytomegalovirus-associated TCR beta chains recognize cytomegalovirus antigens. Linkage disequilibrium might explain the correlated functional status among segregating V segments, but an unknown experimental factor could not be excluded. A later genetic analysis associated a missense DCLRE1C variant with V-gene and J-gene trimming of TCR beta chains, and an independent cohort replicated the association. It was suggested by the authors that the approach could potentially be generalized to other disease states and immunological phenotypes. Most TCR sequences were observed very rarely across donors, whereas some public TCRs were present in many individuals. CMV serostatus was the only immune exposure information available for the cohort. Because HLA typing was unavailable for some donors at each locus, only the typed subset was used in association tests. According to a later analysis, parvovirus B19, influenza, CMV and Epstein-Barr virus appeared linked to several top co-occurrence clusters. A further reported finding was that TCR beta sequences accurately predicted the HLA-A and HLA-B alleles for most subjects in the first cohort. In a later genetic analysis, fewer N-insertions in productive TCRs were reported among donors in an Asian-associated ancestry cluster than the roughly 670-donor mean. In a later analysis, around 17,000 TCR beta sequences were associated with specific HLA alleles at a false discovery rate of 0.05. A total of fewer than 200 TCR beta chains were listed by the study as associated with cytomegalovirus. When HLA alleles, especially DR and DQ, strongly co-occurred, TCR associations were difficult to assign to individual alleles. Only TCR beta chains were sequenced in this cohort, and the absence of alpha or paired-chain data limited detectable features.

Receptor amplification or capture employed the immunoSEQ multiplex PCR assay. The multiplex PCR relied on a mix of 60 forward primers for TCR Vbeta segments and 13 reverse primers for TCR Jbeta segments. The CDR3 region of rearranged TCR beta genes was amplified from genomic DNA with a multiplex PCR assay. On the Illumina HiSeq System, the amplified TCR beta libraries were sequenced as 87-base-pair reads. The source study handled its data this way. In a later analysis, about 80 million unique TCR beta chains were counted across the approximately 640 repertoires, and approximately 11 million of these chains were shared by at least two donors. Raw reads were error-corrected and collapsed into unique sequences by a nearest-neighbor algorithm in which closely related sequences were merged to remove PCR and sequencing errors. Alignment of CDR3 sequences to IMGT reference sequences was used to assign V, D and J gene segments. For a sequence to be retained, at least a six-nucleotide match to both a V gene segment and a J gene segment was required. Rearrangements were classified as productive when the CDR3 lacked stop codons and remained in frame with V and J, and all other rearrangements were classified as non-productive. Following IMGT convention, CDR3 was defined as the stretch from the second conserved V-encoded cysteine up to the conserved J-encoded phenylalanine. Sequences without an unambiguous match to a single V gene segment were excluded from the earlier analysis of about 630 of the donors. In an earlier analysis of approximately 550 of the donors, V segments were called functional above 56.7% productive rearrangements and were called segregating when the between-donor standard deviation exceeded 5%. A statistical classification framework was built for diagnosing cytomegalovirus status from the catalog of TCR beta chain sequences. In a later analysis, TCR nucleotide sequences were compared against IMGT/GENE-DB human TR gene sequences so that V and J genes could be assigned. The TCRdist pipeline was used in a later analysis to assign CDR3 sequences and most-parsimonious VDJ recombination scenarios. In a later analysis, every TCR beta chain was defined by the combination of its CDR3 amino acid sequence and its V-gene family, and reads without a unique V-gene family were dropped. In a later analysis, several hundred highly shared, low-generation-probability nucleotide sequences were removed to address suspected cross-contamination and a sequencing artifact. In a later analysis, a clonal expansion index for each public chain was calculated from normalized within-repertoire ranks of inferred template counts. Generation probabilities in a later analysis came from a VDJ recombination model fitted to out-of-frame rearrangements, and those results were checked against IGoR. Hypergeometric tests were used in a later analysis to score TCR-TCR, TCR-HLA and TCR-CMV co-occurrence, with a repertoire-size bias correction applied to the TCR pairs. To estimate false discovery rates, a later analysis permuted the HLA or CMV assignments 20 times. In a later analysis, co-occurring TCRs were grouped using DBSCAN, and TCRdist sequence similarity was added for clustering within HLA-allele-positive subsets. Repertoires with fewer than 30,000 or more than 120,000 public chains were left out of co-occurrence clustering, as were a handful of repertoires with anomalous nucleotide sharing. Not all clones reach the TCRdb copy of this immuneACCESS table, which keeps in-frame sequences only. Checked studies attribute under half of the gap to unresolved V genes and leave the rest unexplained. V and J calls plus clone size are reproduced from that table; the DNA served to infer D and trimming. The sample table shows about 160,000 clones, and 79% are seen once. Roughly 1.9% of the sample comes from the top ten.

The cohort comprised some 700 healthy bone marrow donors. Cohort members were all nominally healthy when sampled, although unrecorded immune exposures were likely present. The donor was CMV seronegative and belonged to the group of over 300 seronegative cohort members. A peripheral blood sample was collected from each donor, and TCR beta sequencing was performed on peripheral blood mononuclear cells. Genomic DNA extraction from the blood cell samples was performed with the Qiagen DNeasy Blood Extraction Kit. The clonotype was recovered from a man between 35 and 55 years old in good health and CMV-seronegative. The sample consisted of PBMCs. The sequence joins TRBV29-1 to TRBJ2-1; 8 nucleotides in the junction match TRBD1. The sequence in DNA is TGCAGCGTAAACAGGGGGGAGGCCATCTATGAGCAGTTCTTC. This yields the protein CSVNRGEAIYEQFF.